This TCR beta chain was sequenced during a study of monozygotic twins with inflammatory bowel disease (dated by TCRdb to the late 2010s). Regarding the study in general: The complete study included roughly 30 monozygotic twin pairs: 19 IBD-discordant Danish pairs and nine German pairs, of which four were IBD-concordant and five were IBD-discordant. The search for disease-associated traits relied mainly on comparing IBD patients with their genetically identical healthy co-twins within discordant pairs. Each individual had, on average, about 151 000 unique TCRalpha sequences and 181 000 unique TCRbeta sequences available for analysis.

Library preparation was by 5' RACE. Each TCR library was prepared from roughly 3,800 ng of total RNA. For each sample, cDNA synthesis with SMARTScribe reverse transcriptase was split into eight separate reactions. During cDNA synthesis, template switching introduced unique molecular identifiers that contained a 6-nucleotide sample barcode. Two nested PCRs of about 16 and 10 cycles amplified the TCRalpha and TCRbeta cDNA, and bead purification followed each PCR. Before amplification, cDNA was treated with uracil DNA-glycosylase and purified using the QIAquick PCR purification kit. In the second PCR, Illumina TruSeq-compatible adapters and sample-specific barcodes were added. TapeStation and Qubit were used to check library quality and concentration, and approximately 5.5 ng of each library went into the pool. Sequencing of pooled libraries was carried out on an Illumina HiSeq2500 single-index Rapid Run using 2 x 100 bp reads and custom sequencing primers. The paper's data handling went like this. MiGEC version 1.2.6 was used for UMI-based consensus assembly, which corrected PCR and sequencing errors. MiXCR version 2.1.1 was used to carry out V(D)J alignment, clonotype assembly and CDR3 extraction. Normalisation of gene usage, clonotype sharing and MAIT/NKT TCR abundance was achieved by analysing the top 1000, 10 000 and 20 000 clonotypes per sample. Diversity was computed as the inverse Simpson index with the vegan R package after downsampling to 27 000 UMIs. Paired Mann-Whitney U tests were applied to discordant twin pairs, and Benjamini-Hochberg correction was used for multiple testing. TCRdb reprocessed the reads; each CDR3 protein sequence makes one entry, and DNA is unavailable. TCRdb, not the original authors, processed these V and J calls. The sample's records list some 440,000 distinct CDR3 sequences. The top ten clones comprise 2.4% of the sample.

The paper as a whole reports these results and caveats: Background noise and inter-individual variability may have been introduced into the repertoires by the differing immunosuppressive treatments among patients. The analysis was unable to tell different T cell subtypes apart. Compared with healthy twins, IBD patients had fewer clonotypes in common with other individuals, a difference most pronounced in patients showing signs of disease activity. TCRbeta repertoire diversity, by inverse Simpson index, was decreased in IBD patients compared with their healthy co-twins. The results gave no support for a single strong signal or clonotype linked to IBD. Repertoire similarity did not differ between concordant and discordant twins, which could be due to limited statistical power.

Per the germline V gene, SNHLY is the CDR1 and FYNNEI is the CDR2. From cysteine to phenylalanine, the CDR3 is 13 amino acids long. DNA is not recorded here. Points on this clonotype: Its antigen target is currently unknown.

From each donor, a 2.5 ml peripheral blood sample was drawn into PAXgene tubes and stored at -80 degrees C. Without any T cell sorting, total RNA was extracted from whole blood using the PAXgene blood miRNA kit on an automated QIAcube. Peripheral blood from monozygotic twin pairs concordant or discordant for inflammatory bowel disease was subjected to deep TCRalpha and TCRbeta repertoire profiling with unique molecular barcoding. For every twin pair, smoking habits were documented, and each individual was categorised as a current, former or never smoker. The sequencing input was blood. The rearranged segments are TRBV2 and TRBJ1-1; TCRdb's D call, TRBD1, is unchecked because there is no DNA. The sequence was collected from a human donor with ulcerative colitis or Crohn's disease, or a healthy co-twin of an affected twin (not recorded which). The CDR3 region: CASRAGGLTEAFF.